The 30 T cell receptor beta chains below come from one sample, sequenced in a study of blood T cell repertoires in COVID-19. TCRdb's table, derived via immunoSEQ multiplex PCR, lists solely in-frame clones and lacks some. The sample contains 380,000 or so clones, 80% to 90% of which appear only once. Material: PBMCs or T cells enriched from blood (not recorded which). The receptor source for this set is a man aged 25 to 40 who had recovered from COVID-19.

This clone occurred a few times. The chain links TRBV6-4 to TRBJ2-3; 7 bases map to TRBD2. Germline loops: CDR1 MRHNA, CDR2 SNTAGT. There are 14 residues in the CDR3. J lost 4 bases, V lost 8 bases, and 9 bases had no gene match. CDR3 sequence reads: CASAPSGDPDTQYF. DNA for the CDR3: TGTGCCAGCGCCCCAAGCGGGGATCCAGATACGCAGTATTTT.

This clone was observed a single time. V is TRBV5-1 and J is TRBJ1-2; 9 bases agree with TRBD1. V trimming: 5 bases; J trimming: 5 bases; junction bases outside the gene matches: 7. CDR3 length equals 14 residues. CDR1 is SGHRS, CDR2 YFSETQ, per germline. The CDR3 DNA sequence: TGCGCCAGCAGTGGGGACAGGGCCGTTTATGGCTACACCTTC. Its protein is CASSGDRAVYGYTF.

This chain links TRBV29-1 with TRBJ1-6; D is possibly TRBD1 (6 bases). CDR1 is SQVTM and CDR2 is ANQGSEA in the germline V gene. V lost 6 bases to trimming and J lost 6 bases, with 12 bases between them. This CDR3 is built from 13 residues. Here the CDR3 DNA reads TGCAGCGTGTCAAAGGACAGTAATTCACCCCTCCACTTT. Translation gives CSVSKDSNSPLHF.

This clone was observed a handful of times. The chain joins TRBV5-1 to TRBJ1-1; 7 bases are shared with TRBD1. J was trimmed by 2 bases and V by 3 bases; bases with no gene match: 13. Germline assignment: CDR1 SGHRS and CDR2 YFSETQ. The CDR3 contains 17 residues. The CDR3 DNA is TGCGCCAGCAGCTCTTACCGACAGGGAGGTAGAAACACTGAAGCTTTCTTT. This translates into CASSSYRQGGRNTEAFF.

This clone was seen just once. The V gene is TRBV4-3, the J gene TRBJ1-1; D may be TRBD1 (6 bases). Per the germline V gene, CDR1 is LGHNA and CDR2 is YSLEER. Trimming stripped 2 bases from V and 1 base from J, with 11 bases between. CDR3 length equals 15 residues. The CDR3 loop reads CASSQLQGANTEAFF. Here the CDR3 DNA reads TGCGCCAGCAGCCAACTACAGGGAGCGAACACTGAAGCTTTCTTT.

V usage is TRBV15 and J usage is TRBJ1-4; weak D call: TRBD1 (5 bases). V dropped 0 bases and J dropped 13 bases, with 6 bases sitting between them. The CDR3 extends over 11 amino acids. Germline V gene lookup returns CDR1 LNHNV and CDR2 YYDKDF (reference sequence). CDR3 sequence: CATSRDDRLFF. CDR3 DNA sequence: TGTGCCACCAGCAGAGATGACAGACTGTTTTTT.

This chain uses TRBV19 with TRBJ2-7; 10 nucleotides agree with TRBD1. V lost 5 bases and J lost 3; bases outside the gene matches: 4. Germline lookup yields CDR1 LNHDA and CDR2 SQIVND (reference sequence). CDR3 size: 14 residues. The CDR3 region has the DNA TGTGCCAGTAGTTGGACAGGGGGATTCTACGAGCAGTACTTC. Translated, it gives CASSWTGGFYEQYF.

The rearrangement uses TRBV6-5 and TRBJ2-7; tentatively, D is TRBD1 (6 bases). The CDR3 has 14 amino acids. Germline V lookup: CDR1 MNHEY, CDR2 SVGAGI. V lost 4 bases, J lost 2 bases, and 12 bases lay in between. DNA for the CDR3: TGTGCCAGCAGTTCCCCAGGGGCCACCTACGAGCAGTACTTC. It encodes CASSSPGATYEQYF.

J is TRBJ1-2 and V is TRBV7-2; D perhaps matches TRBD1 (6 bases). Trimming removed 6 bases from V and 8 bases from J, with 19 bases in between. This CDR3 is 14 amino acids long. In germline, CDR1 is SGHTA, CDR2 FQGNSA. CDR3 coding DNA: TGTGCCAGCAGTTACGTGGTGGGGGCGCGGGGCTACACCTTC. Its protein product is CASSYVVGARGYTF.

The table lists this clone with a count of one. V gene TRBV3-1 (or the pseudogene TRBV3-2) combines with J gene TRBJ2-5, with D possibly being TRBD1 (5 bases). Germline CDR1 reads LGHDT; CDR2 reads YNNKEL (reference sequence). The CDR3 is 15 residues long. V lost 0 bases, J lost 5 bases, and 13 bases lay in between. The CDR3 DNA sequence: TGTGCCAGCAGCCAAGATAAGGGGAAAGGGGAGACCCAGTACTTC. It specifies CASSQDKGKGETQYF.

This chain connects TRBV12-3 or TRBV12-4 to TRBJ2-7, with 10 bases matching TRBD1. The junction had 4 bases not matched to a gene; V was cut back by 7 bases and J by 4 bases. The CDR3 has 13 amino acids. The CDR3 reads CASNPGQGYEQYF. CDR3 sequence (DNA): TGTGCCAGCAATCCGGGACAGGGGTACGAGCAGTACTTC.

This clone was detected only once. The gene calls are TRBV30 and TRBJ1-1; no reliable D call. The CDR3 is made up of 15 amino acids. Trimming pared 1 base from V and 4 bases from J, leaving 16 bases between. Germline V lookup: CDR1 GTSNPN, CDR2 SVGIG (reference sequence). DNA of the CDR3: TGTGCCTGGAGTGGGAAGACAACGGTGAGCACTGAAGCTTTCTTT. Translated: CAWSGKTTVSTEAFF.

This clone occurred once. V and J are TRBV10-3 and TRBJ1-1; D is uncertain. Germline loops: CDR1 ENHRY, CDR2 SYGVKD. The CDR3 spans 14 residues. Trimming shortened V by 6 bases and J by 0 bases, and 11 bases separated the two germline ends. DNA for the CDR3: TGTGCCATCAGATTAGGAGAACTGAACACTGAAGCTTTCTTT. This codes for CAIRLGELNTEAFF.

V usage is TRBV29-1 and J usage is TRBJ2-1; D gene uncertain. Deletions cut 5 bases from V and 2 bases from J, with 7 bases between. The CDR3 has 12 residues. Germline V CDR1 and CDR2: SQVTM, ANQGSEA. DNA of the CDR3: TGCAGCGTTTCCAGGACCTACAATGAGCAGTTCTTC. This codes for CSVSRTYNEQFF.

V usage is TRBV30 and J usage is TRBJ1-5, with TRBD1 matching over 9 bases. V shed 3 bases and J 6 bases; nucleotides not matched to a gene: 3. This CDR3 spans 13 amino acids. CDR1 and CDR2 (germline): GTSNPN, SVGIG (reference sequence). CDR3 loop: CAWRDRGSQPQHF. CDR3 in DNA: TGTGCCTGGAGGGACAGGGGCAGTCAGCCCCAGCATTTT.

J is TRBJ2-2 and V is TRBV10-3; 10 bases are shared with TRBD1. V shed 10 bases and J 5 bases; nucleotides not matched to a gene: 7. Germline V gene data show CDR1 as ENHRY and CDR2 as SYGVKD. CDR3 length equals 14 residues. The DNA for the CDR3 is TGTGCCACCAATGGACAGGGGGTTACCGGGGAGCTGTTTTTT. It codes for CATNGQGVTGELFF.

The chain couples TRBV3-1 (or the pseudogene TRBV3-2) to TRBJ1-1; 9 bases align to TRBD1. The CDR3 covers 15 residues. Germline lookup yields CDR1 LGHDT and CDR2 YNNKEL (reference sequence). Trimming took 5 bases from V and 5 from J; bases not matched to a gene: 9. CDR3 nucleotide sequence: TGTGCCAGCAGCGCCCAGGACAGGGGTATGACTGAAGCTTTCTTT. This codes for CASSAQDRGMTEAFF.

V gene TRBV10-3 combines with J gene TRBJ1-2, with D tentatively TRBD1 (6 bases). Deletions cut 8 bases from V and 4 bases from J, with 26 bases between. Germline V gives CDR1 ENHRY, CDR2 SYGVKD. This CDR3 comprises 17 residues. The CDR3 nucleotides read TGTGCCATCCCCCTACAGGGAGCGGTTAATAGCGCCTATGGCTACACCTTC. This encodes CAIPLQGAVNSAYGYTF.

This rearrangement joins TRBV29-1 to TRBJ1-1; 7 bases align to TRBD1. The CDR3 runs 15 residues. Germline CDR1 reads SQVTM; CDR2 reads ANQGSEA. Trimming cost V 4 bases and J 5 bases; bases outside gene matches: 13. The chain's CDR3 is CSVGVGGGKGTEAFF. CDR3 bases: TGCAGCGTTGGGGTAGGAGGGGGCAAGGGGACTGAAGCTTTCTTT.

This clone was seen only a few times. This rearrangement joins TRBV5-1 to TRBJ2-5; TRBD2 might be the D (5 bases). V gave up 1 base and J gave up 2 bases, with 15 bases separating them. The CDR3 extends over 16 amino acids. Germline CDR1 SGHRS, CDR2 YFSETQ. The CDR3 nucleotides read TGCGCCAGCAGCTTGTCTGGACTCAAATTGCAAGAGACCCAGTACTTC. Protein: CASSLSGLKLQETQYF.

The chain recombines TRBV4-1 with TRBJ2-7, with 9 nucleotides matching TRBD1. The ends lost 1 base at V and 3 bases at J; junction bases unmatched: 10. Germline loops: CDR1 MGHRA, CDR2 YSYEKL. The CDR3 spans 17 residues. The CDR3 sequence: CASSQAWTGEIIYEQYF. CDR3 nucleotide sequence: TGCGCCAGCAGCCAAGCTTGGACAGGGGAAATTATCTACGAGCAGTACTTC.

CDR3 residues: CASRRGGGDEAFF. The CDR3 region has the DNA TGTGCCAGCAGGCGTGGTGGAGGGGATGAAGCTTTCTTT. The gene calls are TRBV7-8 and TRBJ1-1, with a weak D call TRBD1 (5 bases). Germline V gene data show CDR1 as SGHVS and CDR2 as FQNEAQ. CDR3 length: 13 residues. The ends were cut back, 6 bases at V and 7 bases at J, with 15 bases in the middle.

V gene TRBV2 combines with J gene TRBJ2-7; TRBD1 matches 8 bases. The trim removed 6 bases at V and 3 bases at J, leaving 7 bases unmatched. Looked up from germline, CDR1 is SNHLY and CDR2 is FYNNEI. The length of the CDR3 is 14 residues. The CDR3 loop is CASSGQGFGYEQYF. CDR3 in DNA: TGTGCCAGCAGCGGACAGGGTTTCGGCTACGAGCAGTACTTC. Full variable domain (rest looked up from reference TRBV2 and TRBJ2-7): EPEVTQTPSHQVTQMGQEVILRCVPISNHLYFYWYRQILGQKVEFLVSFYNNEISEKSEIFDDQFSVERPDGSNFTLKIRSTKLEDSAMYFCASSGQGFGYEQYFGPGTRLTVT.

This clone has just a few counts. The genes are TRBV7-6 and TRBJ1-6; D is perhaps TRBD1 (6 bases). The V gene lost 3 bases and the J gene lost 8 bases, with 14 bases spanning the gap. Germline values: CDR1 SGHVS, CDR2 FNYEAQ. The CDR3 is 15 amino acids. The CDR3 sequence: CASSFFGGKDSPLHF. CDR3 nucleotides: TGTGCCAGCAGCTTCTTTGGGGGCAAGGATTCACCCCTCCACTTT. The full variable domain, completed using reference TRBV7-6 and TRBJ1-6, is GAGVSQSPRYKVTKRGQDVALRCDPISGHVSLYWYRQALGQGPEFLTYFNYEAQQDKSGLPNDRFSAERPEGSISTLTIQRTEQRDSAMYRCASSFFGGKDSPLHFGNGTRLTVT.

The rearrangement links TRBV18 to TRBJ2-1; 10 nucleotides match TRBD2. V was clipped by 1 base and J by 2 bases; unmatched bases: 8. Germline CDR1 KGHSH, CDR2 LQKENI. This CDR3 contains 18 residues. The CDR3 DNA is TGTGCCAGCTCACCACGGCCCCTAGCGGGGGATACCTACAATGAGCAGTTCTTC. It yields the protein CASSPRPLAGDTYNEQFF.

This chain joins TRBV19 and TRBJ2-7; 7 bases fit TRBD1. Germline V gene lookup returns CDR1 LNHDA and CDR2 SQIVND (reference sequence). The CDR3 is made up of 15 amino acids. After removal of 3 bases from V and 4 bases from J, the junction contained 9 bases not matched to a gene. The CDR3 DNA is TGTGCCAGTAGTATCCCCGGACAGGCTGGATACGAGCAGTACTTC. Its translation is CASSIPGQAGYEQYF.

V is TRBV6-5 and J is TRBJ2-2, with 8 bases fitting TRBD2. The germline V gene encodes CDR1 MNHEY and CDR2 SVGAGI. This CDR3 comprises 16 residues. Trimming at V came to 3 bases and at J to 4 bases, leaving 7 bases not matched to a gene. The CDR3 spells CASSYFPGLVTGELFF. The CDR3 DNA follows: TGTGCCAGCAGTTATTTCCCGGGACTAGTCACCGGGGAGCTGTTTTTT.

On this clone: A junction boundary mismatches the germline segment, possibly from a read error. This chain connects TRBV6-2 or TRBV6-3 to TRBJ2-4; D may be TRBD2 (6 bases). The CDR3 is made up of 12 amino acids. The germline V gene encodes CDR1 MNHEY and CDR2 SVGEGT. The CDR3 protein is CASSSGGGRMNF. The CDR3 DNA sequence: TGTGCCAGCAGTTCTGGGGGAGGCAGAATGAACTTC.

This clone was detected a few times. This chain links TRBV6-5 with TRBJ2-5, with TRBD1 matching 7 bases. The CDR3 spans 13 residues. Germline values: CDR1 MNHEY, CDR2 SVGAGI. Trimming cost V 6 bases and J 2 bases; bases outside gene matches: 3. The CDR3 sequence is CASSGDSQETQYF. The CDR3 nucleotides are TGTGCCAGCAGCGGGGACAGTCAAGAGACCCAGTACTTC.

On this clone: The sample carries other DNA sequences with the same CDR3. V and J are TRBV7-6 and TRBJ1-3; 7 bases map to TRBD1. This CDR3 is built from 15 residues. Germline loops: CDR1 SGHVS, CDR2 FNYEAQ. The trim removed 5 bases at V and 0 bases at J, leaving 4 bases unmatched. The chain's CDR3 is CASSLGGLSGNTIYF. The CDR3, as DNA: TGTGCCAGCAGCCTAGGGGGCCTCTCTGGAAACACCATATATTTT.